This TCR beta chain was identified during a study of T cells in Graves' hyperthyroidism and ophthalmopathy. Study in general: Peripheral blood collection took place at initial diagnosis, before any treatment.

Trimming cost V 3 bases and J 1 base, with 6 bases left between them. Germline values: CDR1 SEHNR, CDR2 FQNEAQ (reference sequence). This CDR3 contains 13 residues. Researchers took RNA transcripts and amplified the TCR beta CDR3 regions from them. HTBI primers were the set used in a first-round RT-PCR of the TCR CDR3. In TCRdb, the multiplex PCR reads were re-called with MiXCR into one record per CDR3 protein. The table has about 200,000 distinct CDR3 sequences, around 18% seen once. An absence of ophthalmopathy progression within 18 months meant stable Graves' hyperthyroidism. The sample holds many counts of this clonotype.

The V and J genes are TRBV7-9 and TRBJ1-1, with D uncertain. Input material: blood. The sequence was collected from a man aged 40-50 years with Graves' hyperthyroidism. CDR3 region: CASSFDPNTEAFF. CDR3 nucleotides: TGTGCCAGCAGCTTCGACCCGAACACTGAAGCTTTCTTT.